This T cell receptor beta chain was obtained from a study of shared clonotypes between healthy human individuals. Some clones are missing from TCRdb's copy, which holds only in-frame ones; the method was immunoSEQ multiplex PCR. The data contain some 1.5 million clones, roughly 97% of them seen just once; the ten biggest clones take up over 1%. On this clone itself: Its antigen is as yet unknown.

Germline CDR1 SEHNR, CDR2 FQNEAQ (reference sequence). There are 14 residues in the CDR3. The germline V and J ends were trimmed by 5 bases and 7 bases, with 14 bases remaining between them. Whole-study findings and limits: It was expected that sequencing depth would affect clonotype sharing among donors.

Input material: naive CD4+ T cells sorted from blood. As for subset: CD45RA+ positively selected. The chain joins TRBV7-9 to TRBJ2-2, with D unresolved. The clonotype comes from a man between 25 and 39 years old in good health. The CDR3 reads CASSRSITGGELFF. CDR3 bases: TGTGCCAGCAGCAGAAGCATAACGGGCGGGGAGCTGTTTTTT.